The 15 T cell receptor beta chains below come from one sample, sequenced in a study of tumor-infiltrating lymphocytes in primary liver carcinoma. Starting material of about 480 ng total RNA yielded TCR beta cDNA via a constant-region primer. Three nested multiplex PCR rounds of slightly modified ARM-PCR generated TCR beta libraries. Two initial PCR rounds of approximately 10 cycles each paired TRBV1-TRBV30 forward primers with a C-beta reverse primer. From the multiplex PCR reads, TCRdb called clonotypes with MiXCR, one entry per CDR3 protein. The top ten clones hold roughly 76% of a sample with some 180,000 distinct CDR3 sequences, over 50% of them seen once. For blood RNA, unsorted whole blood served as the source, and germline DNA was extracted too. Material: peripheral blood. The source is a man aged 35 to 55 with primary liver carcinoma and hepatitis B virus infection.

This chain connects TRBV30 to TRBJ1-1; 7 positions agree with TRBD1. Germline trimming cut 0 bases from V and 4 bases from J; bases unmatched to any gene: 8. This CDR3 has 15 amino acids. Germline V CDR1 and CDR2: GTSNPN, SVGIG (reference sequence). In DNA form, the CDR3 reads TGTGCCTGGAGTGTGGGGAGACAGGGACTCACTGAAGCTTTCTTT. Translated, it gives CAWSVGRQGLTEAFF.

Concerning this clonotype itself: A much larger clone lies one base from this, so it may be a read error. This is likely a read error, given that the CDR3 carries no conserved phenylalanine or tryptophan at its end. The chain joins TRBV11-2 to TRBJ2-1; D remains ambiguous. V lost 0 bases, J lost 7 bases, and 7 bases lay in between. The CDR3 is made up of 13 amino acids. Germline CDR1 SGHAT, CDR2 FQNNGV. Here the CDR3 reads CASSLDRHNEQFL. The CDR3 DNA follows: TGTGCCAGCAGCTTAGATCGGCATAATGAGCAGTTCTTG.

The rearrangement joins TRBV4-1 to TRBJ2-3; possibly TRBD2 for D (7 bases). This CDR3 spans 15 amino acids. Germline CDR1 MGHRA, CDR2 YSYEKL. V lost 0 bases and J 5 bases, leaving 12 bases between the germline ends. The CDR3 sequence: CASSQDRGAKDTQYF. The CDR3 coding sequence is TGCGCCAGCAGCCAAGATCGGGGGGCGAAAGATACGCAGTATTTT.

As for this clonotype: At one end, the junction sequence differs from germline, possibly due to a read error. The genes are TRBV7-8 and TRBJ2-1; D is ambiguous. Per germline, CDR1 SGHVS and CDR2 FQNEAQ. The CDR3 has 11 residues. As DNA, the CDR3 is TGTGCCAGCAGGAGAAGGGATGAGCAGTCCTTC. Translating it yields CASRRRDEQSF.

Notes on this clonotype: One base away lies a much larger clone, so this may be a sequencing read error. The rearrangement joins TRBV11-2 to TRBJ1-5, with TRBD1 identical over 8 bases. There are 17 residues in the CDR3. With 8 bases clipped from V and 5 bases from J, the junction kept 17 bases outside the gene matches. Per the germline V gene, CDR1 is SGHAT and CDR2 is FQNNGV. The CDR3 region is CASGLTIDRGKDQPQHF. The CDR3 DNA is TGTGCCAGCGGCCTAACAATCGACAGGGGAAAGGATCAGCCCCAGCATTTT.

Comments on this clonotype: Here the CDR3 omits its conserved ending phenylalanine or tryptophan, so a read error is the likely source. The V and J genes are TRBV13 and TRBJ2-2; TRBD1 might be the D (5 bases). Germline lookup yields CDR1 PRHDT and CDR2 FYEKMQ (reference sequence). The CDR3 has 12 amino acids. For the CDR3, the DNA is TGTGCCAGCAGATTAGGGGCCCGGGAGCTGTTTTCT. Its protein product is CASRLGARELFS.

As regards this clonotype: A junction end diverges from the germline sequence, so it may reflect a read error. V and J are TRBV14 and TRBJ2-5, with D perhaps given as TRBD1 or TRBD2 (5 bases each). Germline CDR1 and CDR2: SGHDN and FVKESK. The CDR3 sequence is 15 residues long. Here the CDR3 reads CASSLIMRGRETQYF. CDR3 DNA: TGTGCCAGCAGCCTCATAATGAGGGGCCGAGAGACCCAATACTTC.

About this clonotype: This may come from a read error, since a much larger clone is one base off. This chain connects TRBV12-3 or TRBV12-4 to TRBJ2-5, with a weak D call TRBD1 (5 bases). This CDR3 has 13 residues. V was shortened by 5 bases and J by 1 base, with 8 bases between the two germline ends. CDR3 in DNA: TGTGCCAGCAGTCAGGACATCCAAGAGACCCAGTACTTC. It specifies CASSQDIQETQYF.

V usage is TRBV10-3 and J usage is TRBJ2-7, with 8 bases matching TRBD2. The V gene end was trimmed by 5 bases and the J gene end by 5 bases; junction bases not matched to a gene: 5. Germline assignment: CDR1 ENHRY and CDR2 SYGVKD. This CDR3 has 13 residues. CDR3 residues: CAISKREIDEQYF. The CDR3 DNA sequence: TGTGCCATCAGTAAGCGGGAGATCGACGAGCAGTACTTC.

On this clonotype: Given a much more abundant clone one base away, this may be a read error. The chain joins TRBV6-1 to TRBJ2-7, with D maybe TRBD1 (6 bases). V dropped 7 bases and J dropped 6 bases, with 19 bases sitting between them. The CDR3 loop spans 14 amino acids. CDR1 and CDR2 from the germline V gene are MNHNS and SASEGT. The CDR3 sequence: CASIVGGHSLEQYF. The CDR3 nucleotides read TGTGCCAGCATTGTAGGGGGACACTCCCTCGAGCAGTACTTC.

The chain has TRBV6-5 and TRBJ1-4; D not certain. The germline gives CDR1 MNHEY, CDR2 SVGAGI. This CDR3 has 15 residues. V lost 2 bases and J 8 bases, leaving 15 bases between the germline ends. The CDR3: CASSYVLGRGEKLFF. The CDR3 DNA sequence: TGTGCCAGCAGTTACGTCCTTGGTAGAGGAGAAAAACTGTTTTTT.

The genes are TRBV5-1 and TRBJ2-3; D uncertain. Trimming left V 1 base short and J 2 bases short, with 2 bases between. The CDR3 runs 12 residues. CDR1 SGHRS and CDR2 YFSETQ come from the germline V gene. CDR3 DNA: TGCGCCAGCAGCTTGACCACAGATACGCAGTATTTT. Protein: CASSLTTDTQYF. Full variable domain (outside the CDR3, taken from reference TRBV5-1 and TRBJ2-3): KAGVTQTPRYLIKTRGQQVTLSCSPISGHRSVSWYQQTPGQGLQFLFEYFSETQRNKGNFPGRFSGRQFSNSRSEMNVSTLELGDSALYLCASSLTTDTQYFGPGTRLTVL.

This clonotype came up once. At one boundary the junction diverges from the germline segment, which might be a read error. This chain links TRBV4-1 with TRBJ2-7, with a weak D call TRBD2 (5 bases). Germline V gene sequence: CDR1 MGHRA, CDR2 YSYEKL. This CDR3 region has 16 residues. CDR3: CASSPLHLGETYDQYF. The CDR3 region has the DNA TGCGCCAGCAGCCCCCTCCATCTTGGGGAGACCTACGATCAGTACTTC.

This clonotype appeared once. This chain uses TRBV6-5 with TRBJ2-5, with D possibly matching TRBD2 (5 bases). CDR1 MNHEY and CDR2 SVGAGI come from the germline V gene. The CDR3 loop spans 16 amino acids. The ends were cut back, 4 bases at V and 5 bases at J, with 20 bases in the middle. DNA of the CDR3: TGTGCCAGCAGTTCCCCGTTTTCGGGGAAGATGGAGACCCAGTACTTC. This sequence encodes CASSSPFSGKMETQYF.

This CDR3 is CAGKGDIGVEQFF. The DNA for the CDR3 is TGTGCCGGGAAGGGGGACATCGGCGTTGAGCAGTTCTTC. The chain has TRBV6-6 and TRBJ2-1; perhaps TRBD1 as D (6 bases). Trimming took 11 bases from V and 9 from J, leaving 20 bases between them. CDR3 length: 13 residues. Germline loops: CDR1 MNHNY, CDR2 SVGAGI (reference sequence).